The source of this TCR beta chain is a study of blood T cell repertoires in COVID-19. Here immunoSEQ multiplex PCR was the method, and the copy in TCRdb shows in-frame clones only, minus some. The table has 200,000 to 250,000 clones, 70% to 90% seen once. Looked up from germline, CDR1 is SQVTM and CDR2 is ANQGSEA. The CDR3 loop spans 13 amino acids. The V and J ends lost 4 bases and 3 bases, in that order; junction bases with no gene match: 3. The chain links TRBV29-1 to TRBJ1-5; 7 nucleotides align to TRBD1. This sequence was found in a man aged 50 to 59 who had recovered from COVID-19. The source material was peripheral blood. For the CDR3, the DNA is TGCAGCGTTGGACAGGGCCCCAATCAGCCCCAGCATTTT. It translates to CSVGQGPNQPQHF.